This TCR beta chain is from a study of OX40 agonist ivuxolimab in advanced cancers. As regards this clone: Its antigen is undetermined.

Trimming took 2 bases from V and 5 from J; bases not matched to a gene: 4. The CDR3 is 15 amino acids. Germline V CDR1 and CDR2: SGHRS, YFSETQ. Generated by immunoSEQ multiplex PCR, the TCRdb table keeps only in-frame clones and is missing some. This sample yields some 77,000 clones, of which approximately 85% are seen a single time; approximately 5.5% belongs to the top ten. Study-level points and caveats: At 0.1 to 3.0 mg/kg and by week 6, clonal expansion occurred in CD4+ and CD8+ blood T cells.

The TCR was taken from an adult with an advanced solid tumor such as melanoma, head and neck, liver or kidney cancer. The chain carries TRBV5-1 and TRBJ2-2; 9 bases are a match to TRBD2. Sequenced material: CD4+ or CD8+ T cells sorted from blood, taken in a trial of the OX40 agonist ivuxolimab. Here the CDR3 DNA reads TGCGCCAGCAGCTTTAGCGGGAGAGGAACCGGGGAGCTGTTTTTT. It specifies CASSFSGRGTGELFF.